The entry that follows covers one TCR beta chain sequence. Antigen: not known. MiXCR was run by TCRdb on the 5' RACE reads, yielding one entry per CDR3 protein. The table includes about 430,000 distinct CDR3 sequences, around 20% detected once. This sample is drawn from a study of T cells after yellow fever vaccination. The overall study: Libraries from low-cell-number fractions were prepared with the SMART-Seq v4 Ultra Low Input RNA kit. Broader study findings: By day 5 rather than day 15, the secondary response had peaked, though it was weaker. Among primary-vaccination clones, most reappeared after the booster, at 96% for CD4 and approximately 90% for CD8. It was a small share of clonotypes that appeared in both CD4 and CD8 compartments.

Germline V gene sequence: CDR1 LGHNA, CDR2 YNFKEQ. The germline V and J ends were trimmed by 4 bases and 0 bases, with 18 bases remaining between them. This CDR3 is built from 17 residues. Specimen: PBMCs, collected before the yellow fever booster vaccination. This chain uses TRBV4-2 with TRBJ1-1; possible D gene TRBD1, 5 bases. The sequence derives from a young man who received the YFV17D yellow fever vaccine. CDR3: CASSPSLVRGMNTEAFF. The CDR3 coding sequence is TGTGCCAGCAGCCCCTCGCTTGTGAGGGGCATGAACACTGAAGCTTTCTTT.